These 20 T cell receptor beta chains were sequenced from one sample in a study of molecular identifiers for immune sequencing clone quantification. Each CDR3 protein gets one entry after TCRdb re-called the PCR reads with MiXCR. The sample lists 85,000 to 90,000 distinct CDR3 sequences, around a fifth occurring once. The sample comprised naive CD8+ T cells from blood, with Jurkat cell RNA spiked in. Subset defined: FACS-sorted CD8+CD4-CCR7+CD45RA+ naive T cells. These receptor sequences come from a human donor in good health. Some libraries in this study had Jurkat cell RNA spiked in.

This clonotype was recorded at least ten times. Written as DNA, the CDR3 is TGTGCCAGCAGTTACTCAGCCGAGGGTGAGCAGTTCTTC. It yields the protein CASSYSAEGEQFF. This chain uses TRBV6-2 or TRBV6-3 with TRBJ2-1; possibly TRBD2 for D (5 bases). V lost 0 bases and J 9 bases, leaving 9 bases between the germline ends. Germline lookup yields CDR1 MNHEY and CDR2 SVGEGT. This CDR3 contains 13 residues.

Concerning this clonotype: A read error may be the cause here, since a much bigger clone is one base away. The chain is built from TRBV3-1 and TRBJ1-3; D is undetermined. This CDR3 is built from 15 residues. The germline CDR1 and CDR2 sequences are LGHDT and YNNKEL (reference sequence). With 1 base removed from V and 0 bases from J, the gap between germline ends came to 7 bases. CDR3 DNA: TGTGCCAGCAGCCAAGCGTACGGCTCTGGAAACACCATATATTTT. Encoded protein: CASSQAYGSGNTIYF. The full variable domain, in which reference TRBV3-1 and TRBJ1-3 provide the parts outside the CDR3, is DTAVSQTPKYLVTQMGNDKSIKCEQNLGHDTMYWYKQDSKKFLKIMFSYNNKELIINETVPNRFSPKSPDKAHLNLHINSLELGDSAVYFCASSQAYGSGNTIYFGEGSWLTVV.

In regard to this clonotype: A single base separates this from a much larger clone, so it may be a read error. The V call is TRBV29-1, the J call TRBJ2-2, with D possibly being TRBD2 (6 bases). The CDR3 extends over 13 amino acids. Germline CDR1 and CDR2: SQVTM and ANQGSEA. Trimming stripped 7 bases from V and 7 bases from J, with 16 bases between. For the CDR3, the DNA is TGCAGCGCCAATGGCGGGGTGGGCGGGGAGCTGTTTTTT. Its protein product is CSANGGVGGELFF.

Many counts were recorded for this clonotype. V and J are TRBV27 and TRBJ2-3, with D perhaps matching TRBD1 (6 bases). CDR1 MNHEY and CDR2 SMNVEV come from the germline V gene (reference sequence). V lost 5 bases to trimming and J lost 1 base, with 10 bases between them. This CDR3 spans 14 amino acids. The DNA for the CDR3 is TGTGCCAGCAGTACCAGACAGGGCACAGATACGCAGTATTTT. Its protein is CASSTRQGTDTQYF.

In this sample, this clonotype turned up many times. The chain recombines TRBV4-1 with TRBJ1-1; D perhaps matches TRBD1 (5 bases). Looked up from germline, CDR1 is MGHRA and CDR2 is YSYEKL. The V end was cut by 3 bases, the J end by 5 bases, with 13 bases between. This CDR3 spans 14 amino acids. CDR3 residues: CASSQGPLGTEAFF. As DNA, the CDR3 is TGCGCCAGCAGCCAGGGACCCCTGGGGACTGAAGCTTTCTTT.

This clonotype was counted many times. This chain joins TRBV7-9 and TRBJ1-1, with D hard to call. CDR3 size: 15 residues. V was trimmed by 5 bases and J by 5 bases, leaving 18 bases between them. Per germline, CDR1 SEHNR and CDR2 FQNEAQ (reference sequence). Here the CDR3 reads CASSPTGSGKTEAFF. CDR3 in DNA: TGTGCCAGCAGCCCAACCGGATCGGGCAAGACTGAAGCTTTCTTT.

Many counts were recorded for this clonotype. The gene calls are TRBV7-8 and TRBJ2-2, with a tentative D call TRBD2 (6 bases). CDR1 is SGHVS and CDR2 is FQNEAQ in the germline V gene. Between the trimmed V and J ends, which lost 1 base and 6 bases, there was a span of 12 bases. This CDR3 is built from 15 residues. The CDR3 protein is CASSLGGAVAGELFF. Written as DNA, the CDR3 is TGTGCCAGCAGCTTAGGCGGGGCTGTTGCCGGGGAGCTGTTTTTT. Full variable domain (missing parts from reference TRBV7-8 and TRBJ2-2): GAGVSQSPRYKVAKRGQDVALRCDPISGHVSLFWYQQALGQGPEFLTYFQNEAQLDKSGLPSDRFFAERPEGSVSTLKIQRTQQEDSAVYLCASSLGGAVAGELFFGEGSRLTVL.

This clonotype was seen many times. The V and J genes are TRBV18 and TRBJ2-7; D is undetermined. Germline CDR1 reads KGHSH; CDR2 reads LQKENI. V was cut by 2 bases and J by 7 bases, with 9 bases left in between. The CDR3 sequence is 12 residues long. Here the CDR3 reads CASSPGTREQYF. The CDR3 DNA follows: TGTGCCAGCTCACCAGGTACACGAGAGCAGTACTTC.

This clonotype was counted at least ten times. The chain uses TRBV2 and TRBJ1-4; TRBD1 matches at 7 bases. The CDR3 runs to 14 residues. V trimming: 3 bases; J trimming: 6 bases; junction bases outside the gene matches: 4. CDR1 SNHLY and CDR2 FYNNEI come from the germline V gene. The CDR3 loop is CASSDSTGDEKLFF. The CDR3 bases are TGTGCCAGCAGTGATAGTACAGGGGATGAAAAACTGTTTTTT.

Details on this clonotype: This may stem from a read error, because a much larger clone lies one nucleotide away. J is TRBJ2-7 and V is TRBV6-1, with D unresolved. The CDR3 runs to 12 residues. The germline CDR1 and CDR2 sequences are MNHNS and SASEGT. The CDR3 sequence is CASSGLVYEPYF. In DNA, the CDR3 is TGTGCCAGCAGTGGTTTGGTGTACGAGCCGTACTTC.

This clonotype was found a few times. This chain joins TRBV7-9 and TRBJ2-1, with D perhaps TRBD1 or TRBD2 (5 bases each). V lost 7 bases, J lost 2 bases, and 12 bases lay in between. Germline V gene data show CDR1 as SEHNR and CDR2 as FQNEAQ (reference sequence). The CDR3 loop spans 14 amino acids. In nucleotides, the CDR3 is TGTGCCAGCACCGGGACGGATGCCTACAATGAGCAGTTCTTC. Amino acid sequence: CASTGTDAYNEQFF. The variable domain in full, completed from reference TRBV7-9 and TRBJ2-1, reads DTGVSQNPRHKITKRGQNVTFRCDPISEHNRLYWYRQTLGQGPEFLTYFQNEAQLEKSRLLSDRFSAERPKGSFSTLEIQRTEQGDSAMYLCASTGTDAYNEQFFGPGTRLTVL.

This clonotype was counted many times. The chain's CDR3 is CASSKEVPGLAATSTDTQYF. The CDR3 DNA is TGTGCCAGCAGCAAAGAGGTTCCGGGACTAGCGGCGACTAGCACAGATACGCAGTATTTT. This chain connects TRBV21-1 to TRBJ2-3; TRBD2 was called by the table and not checked on the DNA. TRBV21-1 is labeled a pseudogene. This CDR3 is built from 20 residues.

This chain uses TRBV4-1 with TRBJ1-1; possibly TRBD1 for D (5 bases). The CDR3 loop spans 13 amino acids. Per the germline V gene, CDR1 is MGHRA and CDR2 is YSYEKL. V was cut by 5 bases and J by 8 bases, with 15 bases left in between. Written as DNA, the CDR3 is TGCGCCAGCAGCTTAAGCAGAAGGACAGAAGCTTTCTTT. Residues: CASSLSRRTEAFF.

In this sample, this clonotype turned up many times. The V and J genes are TRBV12-3 or TRBV12-4 and TRBJ2-3; D is perhaps TRBD1 (5 bases). V was pared by 8 bases and J by 2 bases, with 11 bases between. This CDR3 is 13 amino acids long. The CDR3 sequence is CASLDRNTDTQYF. CDR3 DNA sequence: TGTGCCAGCCTCGACAGAAACACAGATACGCAGTATTTT.

At least ten counts were recorded for this clonotype. The chain has TRBV6-5 and TRBJ2-2; D possibly corresponds to TRBD1 (6 bases). Germline loops: CDR1 MNHEY, CDR2 SVGAGI. CDR3 length equals 16 residues. V was clipped by 0 bases and J by 0 bases, with 8 bases between them. This CDR3 is CASSYSGQPNTGELFF. CDR3 sequence (DNA): TGTGCCAGCAGTTACTCCGGACAGCCGAACACCGGGGAGCTGTTTTTT.

This chain links TRBV28 with TRBJ2-7; 8 nucleotides align to TRBD1. This CDR3 region has 17 residues. Germline CDR1 reads MDHEN; CDR2 reads SYDVKM. V shed 4 bases, J shed 3 bases, and the junction held 14 bases outside the gene matches. The DNA for the CDR3 is TGTGCCAGCAGTTCGGACCGGGGACAGGAGCCTCTCTACGAGCAGTACTTC. It specifies CASSSDRGQEPLYEQYF.

This clonotype was seen ten or more times. This chain connects TRBV6-2 or TRBV6-3 to TRBJ2-1; possible D gene TRBD2, 6 bases. V was pared by 5 bases and J by 13 bases, with 12 bases between. Germline V gene data show CDR1 as MNHEY and CDR2 as SVGEGT. CDR3 length equals 11 residues. The CDR3 region has the DNA TGTGCCAGCAGTCAGCGGGTGCTACAGTTCTTC. Translation gives CASSQRVLQFF.

This clonotype was recorded many times. V gene TRBV11-2 combines with J gene TRBJ1-1; possible D gene TRBD1, 5 bases. This CDR3 region has 16 residues. Germline V gene sequence: CDR1 SGHAT, CDR2 FQNNGV. Trimming took 5 bases from V and 1 from J, leaving 17 bases between them. Here the CDR3 reads CASSGTFGQKNTEAFF. CDR3 nucleotide sequence: TGTGCCAGCAGCGGGACGTTTGGGCAGAAGAACACTGAAGCTTTCTTT.

This clonotype was counted many times. CDR3 loop: CASRTTDSANQPQHF. CDR3 bases: TGTGCCAGCAGGACTACGGACAGTGCGAATCAGCCCCAGCATTTT. The rearrangement links TRBV6-2 or TRBV6-3 to TRBJ1-5; tentative D call: TRBD1 (6 bases). V lost 6 bases and J lost 4, with 16 bases in between. The CDR3 contains 15 residues. Germline-derived CDR1 and CDR2 are MNHEY and SVGEGT.

This rearrangement joins TRBV11-2 to TRBJ2-5; D tentatively reads TRBD1 or TRBD2 (5 bases each). The V end was cut by 10 bases, the J end by 5 bases, with 17 bases between. This CDR3 region has 13 residues. Germline CDR1 SGHAT, CDR2 FQNNGV. CDR3 residues: CATELWGSETQYF. CDR3 DNA: TGTGCCACCGAATTATGGGGGTCCGAGACCCAGTACTTC.